The rows below give T cell receptor beta chains drawn from one sample of a study of blood T cells in healthy people across ages. TCRdb independently ran MiXCR on the 5' RACE reads; one entry per CDR3 protein. The table records approximately 960,000 distinct CDR3 sequences, roughly 29% of them present only once. A further study also used this sample, focusing on T cells of mothers and their children.

The sequencing input was blood. These receptors all stem from a woman between 35 and 50 years old in good health. The CDR3 runs from the conserved cysteine through the conserved F or W. The D gene is left open where the match is weak. Size tells how often a clone was seen (once, few, many) or the class of an expanded clone, and some rows leave it out.

CDR3 length: 15
clone size: few
V gene: TRBV7-2
D gene: TRBD2
J gene: TRBJ2-3
CDR3 protein: CACSHDRLAADTQYF
CDR3 DNA: TGTGCCTGCAGCCACGATAGACTAGCAGCAGATACGCAGTATTTT

CDR3 length: 17
clone size: few
V gene: TRBV4-1
D gene: -
J gene: TRBJ1-4
CDR3 protein: CASSRPGFGMANEKLFF
CDR3 DNA: TGCGCCAGCAGCCGTCCTGGGTTTGGAATGGCTAATGAAAAACTGTTTTTT

CDR3 length: 14
clone size: -
V gene: TRBV12-3/TRBV12-4
D gene: -
J gene: TRBJ2-1
CDR3 protein: CASRLGDRFETQFF
CDR3 DNA: TGTGCCAGCAGGTTAGGTGACAGGTTTGAGACCCAGTTCTTC

CDR3 length: 13
clone size: -
V gene: TRBV9
D gene: -
J gene: TRBJ1-1
CDR3 protein: CASSVEAVTEAFF
CDR3 DNA: TGTGCCAGCAGCGTAGAGGCAGTCACTGAAGCTTTCTTT

CDR3 length: 16
clone size: few
V gene: TRBV5-1
D gene: -
J gene: TRBJ1-6
CDR3 protein: CASSLAVEARYSPLHF
CDR3 DNA: TGCGCCAGCAGCTTGGCCGTAGAGGCGCGATATTCACCCCTCCACTTT

CDR3 length: 13
clone size: -
V gene: TRBV14
D gene: TRBD1
J gene: TRBJ1-4
CDR3 protein: CASSQETGGKLFF
CDR3 DNA: TGTGCCAGCAGCCAAGAGACAGGGGGAAAACTGTTTTTT

CDR3 length: 18
clone size: many
V gene: TRBV4-1
D gene: TRBD2
J gene: TRBJ2-3
CDR3 protein: CASSKRPNRGDGTDTQYF
CDR3 DNA: TGCGCCAGCAGCAAAAGACCGAACCGGGGGGATGGCACAGATACGCAGTATTTT

CDR3 length: 18
clone size: few
V gene: TRBV28
D gene: -
J gene: TRBJ2-7
CDR3 protein: CASKSMDTMRWGPYEQYF
CDR3 DNA: TGTGCCAGCAAATCTATGGACACGATGCGGTGGGGCCCCTACGAGCAGTACTTC

CDR3 length: 13
clone size: few
V gene: TRBV19
D gene: TRBD2
J gene: TRBJ2-7
CDR3 protein: CASSRSGPEEQYF
CDR3 DNA: TGTGCCAGTAGTCGTAGCGGGCCGGAGGAGCAGTACTTC

CDR3 length: 16
clone size: once
V gene: TRBV7-2
D gene: -
J gene: TRBJ1-5
CDR3 protein: CAGSFSSGGNNQPQHF
CDR3 DNA: TGTGCCGGCAGCTTTAGTTCGGGCGGGAACAATCAGCCCCAGCATTTT

CDR3 length: 16
clone size: -
V gene: TRBV27
D gene: TRBD2
J gene: TRBJ2-1
CDR3 protein: CASSLSLAGGPNEQFF
CDR3 DNA: TGTGCCAGCAGTTTATCCCTTGCGGGGGGCCCCAATGAGCAGTTCTTC

CDR3 length: 16
clone size: few
V gene: TRBV5-5
D gene: -
J gene: TRBJ1-1
CDR3 protein: CASSRGWDRRNTEAFF
CDR3 DNA: TGTGCCAGCAGCAGGGGTTGGGACCGACGGAACACTGAAGCTTTCTTT

CDR3 length: 15
clone size: -
V gene: TRBV5-1
D gene: TRBD1
J gene: TRBJ2-7
CDR3 protein: CTSSRLRDRTYEQYF
CDR3 DNA: TGCACCAGCAGCAGACTCCGGGACAGGACTTACGAGCAGTACTTC

CDR3 length: 14
clone size: few
V gene: TRBV29-1
D gene: TRBD1
J gene: TRBJ2-3
CDR3 protein: CSAGQGAITDTQYF
CDR3 DNA: TGCAGCGCAGGACAGGGGGCAATCACAGATACGCAGTATTTT

CDR3 length: 14
clone size: few
V gene: TRBV11-2
D gene: TRBD2
J gene: TRBJ2-1
CDR3 protein: CASNLAGAYNEQFF
CDR3 DNA: TGTGCCAGCAACCTAGCGGGGGCCTACAATGAGCAGTTCTTC

CDR3 length: 18
clone size: -
V gene: TRBV12-3/TRBV12-4
D gene: TRBD2
J gene: TRBJ2-7
CDR3 protein: CASSPSLAGIASYNEQYF
CDR3 DNA: TGTGCCAGCAGTCCTAGTTTAGCGGGGATCGCCTCCTACAATGAGCAGTACTTC

CDR3 length: 15
clone size: -
V gene: TRBV6-5
D gene: -
J gene: TRBJ1-5
CDR3 protein: CASSYNSNSNQPQHF
CDR3 DNA: TGTGCCAGCAGTTATAACAGCAATAGCAATCAGCCCCAGCATTTT

CDR3 length: 15
clone size: -
V gene: TRBV12-3/TRBV12-4
D gene: -
J gene: TRBJ2-2
CDR3 protein: CASTRQELNTGELFF
CDR3 DNA: TGTGCCAGCACCAGACAGGAGTTGAACACCGGGGAGCTGTTTTTT

CDR3 length: 16
clone size: many
V gene: TRBV12-3/TRBV12-4
D gene: -
J gene: TRBJ2-5
CDR3 protein: CASSLRKRLGQETQYF
CDR3 DNA: TGTGCCAGCAGTCTACGTAAGAGGTTGGGCCAAGAGACCCAGTACTTC

CDR3 length: 15
clone size: many
V gene: TRBV5-6
D gene: TRBD2
J gene: TRBJ2-3
CDR3 protein: CASSDGTSGADTQYF
CDR3 DNA: TGTGCCAGCAGCGACGGGACTAGCGGGGCAGATACGCAGTATTTT

CDR3 length: 13
clone size: many
V gene: TRBV20-1
D gene: -
J gene: TRBJ1-1
CDR3 protein: CSASGTLNTEAFF
CDR3 DNA: TGCAGTGCTAGTGGGACCTTGAACACTGAAGCTTTCTTT

CDR3 length: 14
clone size: -
V gene: TRBV5-5
D gene: TRBD1
J gene: TRBJ2-7
CDR3 protein: CASGLGQGSNEQYF
CDR3 DNA: TGTGCCAGCGGCTTGGGACAGGGGAGTAACGAGCAGTACTTC

CDR3 length: 19
clone size: -
V gene: TRBV28
D gene: TRBD2
J gene: TRBJ2-1
CDR3 protein: CASSWPGLAGGRSYNEQFF
CDR3 DNA: TGTGCCAGCAGTTGGCCGGGACTAGCGGGGGGGCGTTCCTACAATGAGCAGTTCTTC

CDR3 length: 14
clone size: many
V gene: TRBV20-1
D gene: TRBD2
J gene: TRBJ2-1
CDR3 protein: CSARDKRGGYEQFF
CDR3 DNA: TGCAGTGCTAGAGATAAGCGGGGGGGCTATGAGCAGTTCTTC

CDR3 length: 14
clone size: -
V gene: TRBV7-8
D gene: -
J gene: TRBJ1-5
CDR3 protein: CASSSWEGGQPQHF
CDR3 DNA: TGTGCCAGCAGCTCATGGGAGGGTGGCCAGCCCCAGCATTTT

CDR3 length: 18
clone size: -
V gene: TRBV7-9
D gene: -
J gene: TRBJ2-6
CDR3 protein: CASSLRARSGSGANVLTF
CDR3 DNA: TGTGCCAGCAGCTTAAGGGCGCGGAGCGGCTCTGGGGCCAACGTCCTGACTTTC